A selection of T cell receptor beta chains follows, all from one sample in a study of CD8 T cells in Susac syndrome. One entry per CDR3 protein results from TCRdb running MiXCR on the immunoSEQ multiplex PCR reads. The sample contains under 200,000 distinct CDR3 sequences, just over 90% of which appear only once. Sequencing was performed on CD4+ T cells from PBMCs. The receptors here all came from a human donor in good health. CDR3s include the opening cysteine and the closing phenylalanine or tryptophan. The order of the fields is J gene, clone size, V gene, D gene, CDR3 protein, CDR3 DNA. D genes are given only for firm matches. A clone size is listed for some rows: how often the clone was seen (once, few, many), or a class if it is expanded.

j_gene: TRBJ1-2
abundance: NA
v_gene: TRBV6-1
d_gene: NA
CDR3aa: CASRGVDRAYGYTF
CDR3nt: TGTGCCAGCAGAGGGGTGGACAGAGCCTATGGCTACACCTTC

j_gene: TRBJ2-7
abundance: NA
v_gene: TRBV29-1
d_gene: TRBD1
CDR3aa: CSVDDGTGGYEQYF
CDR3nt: TGCAGCGTTGACGACGGGACAGGGGGCTACGAGCAGTACTTC

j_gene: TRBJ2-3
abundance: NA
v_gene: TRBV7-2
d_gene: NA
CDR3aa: CASSHDTDTQYF
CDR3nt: TGTGCCAGCAGCCATGACACAGATACGCAGTATTTT

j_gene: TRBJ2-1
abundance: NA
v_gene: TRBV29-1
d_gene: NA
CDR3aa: CSVGGGWSSYNEQFF
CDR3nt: TGCAGCGTGGGCGGCGGCTGGAGCTCCTACAATGAGCAGTTCTTC

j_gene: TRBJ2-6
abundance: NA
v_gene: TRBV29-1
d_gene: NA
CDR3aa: CSVASGANVLTF
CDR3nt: TGCAGCGTGGCCTCTGGGGCCAACGTCCTGACTTTC

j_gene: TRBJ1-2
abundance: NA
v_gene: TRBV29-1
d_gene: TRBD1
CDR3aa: CSVEKGTGGVYGYTF
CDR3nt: TGCAGCGTTGAAAAGGGGACAGGGGGCGTCTATGGCTACACCTTC

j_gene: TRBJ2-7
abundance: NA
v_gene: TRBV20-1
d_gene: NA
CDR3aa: CSARQSGRVMQYF
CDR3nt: TGCAGTGCTCGCCAATCGGGCAGGGTGATGCAGTACTTC

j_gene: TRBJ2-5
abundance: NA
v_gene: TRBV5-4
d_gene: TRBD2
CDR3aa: CASSLIAGGQETQYF
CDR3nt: TGTGCCAGCAGCTTAATCGCGGGGGGGCAAGAGACCCAGTACTTC

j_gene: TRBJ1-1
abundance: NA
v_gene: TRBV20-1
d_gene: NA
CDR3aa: CSARPDSLTEAFF
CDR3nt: TGCAGTGCTAGACCTGACAGTCTAACTGAAGCTTTCTTT

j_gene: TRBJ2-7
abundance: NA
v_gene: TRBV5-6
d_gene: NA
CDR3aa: CASRSRSATYEQYF
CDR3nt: TGTGCCAGCCGTTCTCGGAGCGCCACCTACGAGCAGTACTTC

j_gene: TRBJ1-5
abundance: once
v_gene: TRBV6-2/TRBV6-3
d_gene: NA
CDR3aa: CASSYNGGTPQHF
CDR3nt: TGTGCCAGCAGTTACAATGGGGGGACGCCCCAGCATTTT

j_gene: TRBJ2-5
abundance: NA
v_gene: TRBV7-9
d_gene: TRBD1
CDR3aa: CASSGLGQEETQYF
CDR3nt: TGTGCCAGCAGCGGCCTGGGACAGGAAGAGACCCAGTACTTC

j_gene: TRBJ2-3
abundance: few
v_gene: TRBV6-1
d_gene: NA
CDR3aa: CASSQGRRISTDTQYF
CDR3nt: TGTGCCAGCAGCCAAGGGAGACGGATCAGCACAGATACGCAGTATTTT

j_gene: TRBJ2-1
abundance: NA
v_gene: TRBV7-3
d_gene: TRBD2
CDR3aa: CASGLAGSEQFF
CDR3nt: TGTGCCAGCGGACTAGCGGGATCTGAGCAGTTCTTC

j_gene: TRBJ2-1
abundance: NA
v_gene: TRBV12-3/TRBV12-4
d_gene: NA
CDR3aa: CAIQPGLGHGEQFF
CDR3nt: TGTGCCATCCAGCCGGGATTGGGGCATGGGGAGCAGTTCTTC

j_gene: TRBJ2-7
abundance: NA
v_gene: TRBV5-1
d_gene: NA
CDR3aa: CASSFGGGIGQYF
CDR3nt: TGCGCCAGCAGCTTTGGGGGGGGCATTGGGCAGTACTTC

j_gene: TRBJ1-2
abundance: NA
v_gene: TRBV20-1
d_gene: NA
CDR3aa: CSARRGVDGYTF
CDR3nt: TGCAGTGCTAGAAGAGGGGTCGATGGCTACACCTTC

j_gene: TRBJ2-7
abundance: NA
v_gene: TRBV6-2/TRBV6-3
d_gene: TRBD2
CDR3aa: CASSYGSAGVRTYEQYF
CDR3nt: TGTGCCAGCAGTTACGGTAGTGCGGGGGTTCGCACCTACGAGCAGTACTTC

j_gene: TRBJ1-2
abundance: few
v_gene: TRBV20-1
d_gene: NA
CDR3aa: CSAKRTDYGYTF
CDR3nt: TGCAGTGCCAAAAGGACCGACTATGGCTACACCTTC

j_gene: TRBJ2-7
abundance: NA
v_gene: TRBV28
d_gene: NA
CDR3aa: CASSLGGPMNEQYF
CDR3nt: TGTGCCAGCAGTTTAGGAGGGCCGATGAACGAGCAGTACTTC

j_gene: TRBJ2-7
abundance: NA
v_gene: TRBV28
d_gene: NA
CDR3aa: CASSLYPSYEQYF
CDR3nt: TGTGCCAGCAGTTTGTATCCGAGCTACGAGCAGTACTTC

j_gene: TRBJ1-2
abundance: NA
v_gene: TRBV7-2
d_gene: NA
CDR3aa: CASSLVSQGNGYTF
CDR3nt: TGTGCCAGCAGCTTAGTGAGCCAGGGGAATGGCTACACCTTC

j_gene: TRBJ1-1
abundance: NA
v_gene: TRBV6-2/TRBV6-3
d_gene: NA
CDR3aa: CASSKGPERNTEAFF
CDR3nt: TGTGCCAGCAGTAAGGGCCCGGAACGCAACACTGAAGCTTTCTTT

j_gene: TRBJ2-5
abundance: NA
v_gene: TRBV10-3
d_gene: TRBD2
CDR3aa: CAISESTSAKETQYF
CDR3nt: TGTGCCATCAGTGAGTCTACTAGCGCGAAAGAGACCCAGTACTTC

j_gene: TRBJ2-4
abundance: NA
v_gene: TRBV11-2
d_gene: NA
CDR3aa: CASSHAVLGLGPVGDIQYF
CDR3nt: TGTGCCAGCAGCCATGCCGTTCTAGGACTGGGTCCAGTGGGGGACATTCAGTACTTC

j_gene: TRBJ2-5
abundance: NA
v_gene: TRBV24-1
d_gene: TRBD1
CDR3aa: CATSDLRQGRETQYF
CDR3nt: TGTGCCACCAGTGATTTAAGACAGGGGAGAGAGACCCAGTACTTC

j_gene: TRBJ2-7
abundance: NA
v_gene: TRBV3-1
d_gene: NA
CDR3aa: CASSYRQAADEQYF
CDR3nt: TGTGCCAGCAGCTACCGACAGGCGGCCGACGAGCAGTACTTC

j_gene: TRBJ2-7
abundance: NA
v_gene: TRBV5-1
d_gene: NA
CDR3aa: CASSPRRGRSLSTYEQYF
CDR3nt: TGCGCCAGCAGCCCGCGGAGGGGGCGGTCCTTGTCGACCTACGAGCAGTACTTC

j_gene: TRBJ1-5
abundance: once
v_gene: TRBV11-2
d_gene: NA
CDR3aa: CASSLGYNQPQHF
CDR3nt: TGTGCCAGCAGCTTGGGGTACAATCAGCCCCAGCATTTT

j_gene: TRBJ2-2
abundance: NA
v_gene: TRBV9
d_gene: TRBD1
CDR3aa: CASSADRANTGELFF
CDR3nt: TGTGCCAGCAGCGCCGACAGGGCCAACACCGGGGAGCTGTTTTTT

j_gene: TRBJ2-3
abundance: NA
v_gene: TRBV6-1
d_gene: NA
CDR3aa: CASSRARTDTQYF
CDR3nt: TGTGCCAGCAGCAGGGCCCGCACAGATACGCAGTATTTT

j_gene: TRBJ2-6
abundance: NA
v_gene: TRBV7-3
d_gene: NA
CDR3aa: CASSSYLGANVLTF
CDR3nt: TGTGCCAGCAGCTCATATCTCGGGGCCAACGTCCTGACTTTC

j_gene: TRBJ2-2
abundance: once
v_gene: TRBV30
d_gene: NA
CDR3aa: CAWSVELAGELFF
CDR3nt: TGTGCCTGGAGTGTAGAGTTGGCCGGGGAGCTGTTTTTT

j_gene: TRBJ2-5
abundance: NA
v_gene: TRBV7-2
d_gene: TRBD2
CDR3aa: CASSLGSGSRETQYF
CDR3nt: TGTGCCAGCAGCTTAGGGAGCGGGAGCAGGGAGACCCAGTACTTC

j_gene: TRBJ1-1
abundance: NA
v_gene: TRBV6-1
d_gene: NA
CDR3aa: CASLGGSLNTEAFF
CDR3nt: TGTGCCAGCTTGGGGGGCAGCCTGAACACTGAAGCTTTCTTT

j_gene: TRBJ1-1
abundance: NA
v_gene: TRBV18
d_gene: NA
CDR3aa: CASSPGSNTEAFF
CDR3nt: TGTGCCAGCTCACCGGGGTCGAACACTGAAGCTTTCTTT

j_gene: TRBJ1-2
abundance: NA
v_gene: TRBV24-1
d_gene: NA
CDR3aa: CATSDPGLGYTF
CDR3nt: TGTGCCACCAGTGATCCGGGCCTGGGCTACACCTTC

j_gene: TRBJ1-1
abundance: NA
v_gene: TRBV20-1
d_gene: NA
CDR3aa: CSAMGDGTEAFF
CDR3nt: TGCAGTGCTATGGGGGATGGAACTGAAGCTTTCTTT

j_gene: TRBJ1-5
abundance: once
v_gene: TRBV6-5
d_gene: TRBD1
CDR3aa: CASSFGQEGGQPQHF
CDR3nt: TGTGCCAGCAGTTTCGGACAGGAAGGGGGTCAGCCCCAGCATTTT